The next 26 T cell receptor beta chains were all read from a single sample in a study of blood T cell repertoires in COVID-19. Only in-frame clones appear in the TCRdb table, and some are missing; sequencing was by immunoSEQ multiplex PCR. This table holds hundreds of thousands of clones, roughly four fifths found once. Source material: peripheral blood. These receptors were obtained from a woman older than 75 with acute or convalescent COVID-19.

The chain carries TRBV6-5 and TRBJ1-4, with D tentatively TRBD1 (6 bases). Germline loops: CDR1 MNHEY, CDR2 SVGAGI. The CDR3 extends over 14 amino acids. Trimming shortened V by 6 bases and J by 6 bases, and 14 bases separated the two germline ends. This CDR3 is CASSRTEMYEKLFF. Here the CDR3 DNA reads TGTGCCAGCAGCCGGACAGAAATGTATGAAAAACTGTTTTTT.

The rearrangement links TRBV7-9 to TRBJ2-2; a possible D gene is TRBD1 (5 bases). The germline V and J ends were trimmed by 5 bases and 0 bases, with 7 bases remaining between them. The CDR3 is 14 residues long. Germline V gene lookup returns CDR1 SEHNR and CDR2 FQNEAQ (reference sequence). This chain's CDR3 is CASSLTANTGELFF. DNA of the CDR3: TGTGCCAGCAGCCTGACAGCGAACACCGGGGAGCTGTTTTTT.

This clone was counted between two and nine times. The V and J genes are TRBV4-2 and TRBJ2-6; D remains ambiguous. Trimming pared 1 base from V and 0 bases from J, leaving 10 bases between. CDR3 size: 17 residues. Germline assignment: CDR1 LGHNA and CDR2 YNFKEQ. The CDR3 is CASSQAAERSGANVLTF. For the CDR3, the DNA is TGTGCCAGCAGCCAAGCCGCAGAACGCTCTGGGGCCAACGTCCTGACTTTC.

The chain employs TRBV19 and TRBJ1-5; TRBD1 is a possible D gene (5 bases). V was pared by 6 bases and J by 3 bases, with 18 bases between. Germline CDR1 and CDR2: LNHDA and SQIVND (reference sequence). The CDR3 has 16 amino acids. For the CDR3, the DNA is TGTGCCAGTAGACACCTTGGGGCAGGCCCCAATCAGCCCCAGCATTTT. Its translation: CASRHLGAGPNQPQHF. The full variable domain, rest sourced from reference TRBV19 and TRBJ1-5, is DGGITQSPKYLFRKEGQNVTLSCEQNLNHDAMYWYRQDPGQGLRLIYYSQIVNDFQKGDIAEGYSVSREKKESFPLTVTSAQKNPTAFYLCASRHLGAGPNQPQHFGDGTRLSIL.

The chain uses TRBV27 and TRBJ1-2; TRBD1 agrees at 7 bases. V gave up 2 bases and J gave up 4 bases; unmatched junction bases: 10. The CDR3 contains 16 residues. Germline lookup yields CDR1 MNHEY and CDR2 SMNVEV (reference sequence). The CDR3: CASSLRRGRMGYGYTF. CDR3 nucleotide sequence: TGTGCCAGCAGTTTAAGGAGGGGGCGCATGGGCTATGGCTACACCTTC.

The gene calls are TRBV2 and TRBJ1-2; tentative D call: TRBD1 (5 bases). CDR1 and CDR2 (germline): SNHLY, FYNNEI. Deletions cut 2 bases from V and 10 bases from J, with 17 bases between. The CDR3 has 14 residues. CDR3 protein: CASSEWGPVSVYTF. CDR3 nucleotide sequence: TGTGCCAGCAGTGAATGGGGCCCGGTTTCTGTCTACACCTTC.

The V call is TRBV9, the J call TRBJ2-7; D is perhaps TRBD2 (5 bases). This CDR3 has 14 residues. Trimming removed 4 bases from V and 2 bases from J, with 13 bases in between. The V gene's germline CDR1 is SGDLS and CDR2 YYNGEE. The CDR3 loop is CASSSGVEPYEQYF. In DNA form, the CDR3 reads TGTGCCAGCAGCTCCGGGGTCGAGCCCTACGAGCAGTACTTC.

This chain joins TRBV5-8 and TRBJ1-5, with D perhaps TRBD1 (6 bases). Trimming took 4 bases from V and 3 from J, leaving 11 bases between them. The V gene's germline CDR1 is SGHTS and CDR2 YDEGEE. This CDR3 comprises 14 residues. The CDR3 nucleotides are TGTGCCAGCAGCCCCGGACAGTACAATCAGCCCCAGCATTTT. This gives the protein CASSPGQYNQPQHF.

This sequence joins TRBV15 and TRBJ1-5, with D hard to call. Looked up from germline, CDR1 is LNHNV and CDR2 is YYDKDF (reference sequence). V was shortened by 5 bases and J by 0 bases, with 11 bases between the two germline ends. This CDR3 has 15 amino acids. CDR3 nucleotide sequence: TGTGCCACCAGCCCGGATGACTATAGCAATCAGCCCCAGCATTTT. It yields the protein CATSPDDYSNQPQHF.

This chain links TRBV15 with TRBJ2-3, with 7 bases lining up with TRBD1. Germline V CDR1 and CDR2: LNHNV, YYDKDF (reference sequence). The CDR3 is 17 residues long. V gave up 0 bases and J gave up 2 bases; unmatched junction bases: 8. CDR3 in amino acids: CATSRDLRGQYTDTQYF. The DNA for the CDR3 is TGTGCCACCAGCAGAGATTTGAGGGGGCAGTACACAGATACGCAGTATTTT.

This clone was detected many times. V usage is TRBV12-3 or TRBV12-4 and J usage is TRBJ2-7; D is unclear. Deletions cut 6 bases from V and 5 bases from J, with 11 bases between. This CDR3 region has 12 residues. The CDR3 sequence: CASSPLGDEQYF. The CDR3 nucleotides read TGTGCCAGCAGCCCCCTTGGAGACGAGCAGTACTTC.

The V and J genes are TRBV5-5 and TRBJ2-1, with 10 bases aligning to TRBD2. The germline V gene has CDR1 SGHKS and CDR2 YYEKEE (reference sequence). V was clipped by 4 bases and J by 9 bases; unmatched bases: 10. The CDR3 is 15 amino acids. The CDR3 is CASSPRSGGAGEQFF. CDR3 nucleotide sequence: TGTGCCAGCAGCCCCCGGAGCGGGGGGGCAGGTGAGCAGTTCTTC. The entire variable domain, with the rest obtained from reference TRBV5-5 and TRBJ2-1, is as follows: DAGVTQSPTHLIKTRGQQVTLRCSPISGHKSVSWYQQVLGQGPQFIFQYYEKEERGRGNFPDRFSARQFPNYSSELNVNALLLGDSALYLCASSPRSGGAGEQFFGPGTRLTVL.

This clone has only a few counts. J is TRBJ2-5 and V is TRBV7-3; D gene uncertain. This CDR3 is 13 amino acids long. CDR1 is SGHTA and CDR2 is FQGTGA in the germline V gene. V was cut by 1 base and J by 2 bases, with 5 bases left in between. The CDR3 reads CASSLNRQETQYF. DNA of the CDR3: TGTGCCAGCAGCTTAAACAGACAAGAGACCCAGTACTTC.

This chain links TRBV4-2 with TRBJ2-3; 10 bases are shared with TRBD2. The V segment lost 5 bases and the J segment 0 bases; nucleotides outside the gene matches: 8. The CDR3 has 17 residues. The germline gives CDR1 LGHNA, CDR2 YNFKEQ. The CDR3 loop reads CASSGLAGASSTDTQYF. CDR3 DNA: TGTGCCAGCAGCGGGCTAGCGGGGGCCTCTAGCACAGATACGCAGTATTTT.

This clone has just one count. The CDR3 loop is CASSPSGGTQETQYF. In DNA form, the CDR3 reads TGTGCCAGCTCACCTAGCGGGGGCACCCAAGAGACCCAGTACTTC. The chain employs TRBV18 and TRBJ2-5, with 9 bases that match TRBD2. The CDR3 extends over 15 amino acids. The junction had 3 bases not matched to a gene; V was cut back by 3 bases and J by 1 base. Germline V CDR1 and CDR2: KGHSH, LQKENI.

The chain carries TRBV2 and TRBJ2-1; TRBD2 matches 13 bases. V was pared by 10 bases and J by 1 base, with 7 bases of the junction left unmatched. This CDR3 is 16 amino acids long. Per the germline V gene, CDR1 is SNHLY and CDR2 is FYNNEI. The CDR3 sequence is CATARTSGGSYNEQFF. DNA for the CDR3: TGTGCCACCGCTAGGACTAGCGGGGGTTCCTACAATGAGCAGTTCTTC.

J is TRBJ2-5 and V is TRBV3-1 (or the pseudogene TRBV3-2); D possibly corresponds to TRBD1 (6 bases). This CDR3 region has 14 residues. The V gene's germline CDR1 is LGHDT and CDR2 YNNKEL (reference sequence). Trimming left V 4 bases short and J 5 bases short, with 14 bases between. The CDR3 protein is CASSPPGGMETQYF. CDR3 in DNA: TGTGCCAGCAGCCCCCCTGGGGGCATGGAGACCCAGTACTTC.

The chain links TRBV18 to TRBJ2-1; possible D gene TRBD2, 7 bases. The V end was cut by 3 bases, the J end by 0 bases, with 12 bases between. Germline CDR1 reads KGHSH; CDR2 reads LQKENI. CDR3 length: 16 residues. CDR3 residues: CASSPGGQTSYNEQFF. CDR3 DNA: TGTGCCAGCTCACCGGGGGGGCAGACCTCCTACAATGAGCAGTTCTTC.

The chain is built from TRBV5-1 and TRBJ1-4; 9 nucleotides align to TRBD1. Germline lookup yields CDR1 SGHRS and CDR2 YFSETQ. With 8 bases clipped from V and 7 bases from J, the junction kept 6 bases outside the gene matches. CDR3 length: 13 residues. The CDR3 nucleotides read TGCGCCAGTACGGGACAGGGAGGTGAAAAACTGTTTTTT. Protein sequence: CASTGQGGEKLFF.

This chain uses TRBV11-2 with TRBJ1-1; perhaps TRBD1 as D (5 bases). V was trimmed by 5 bases and J by 4 bases, leaving 20 bases between them. Germline V gene sequence: CDR1 SGHAT, CDR2 FQNNGV. The CDR3 contains 16 residues. The CDR3 DNA follows: TGTGCCAGCAGCCCCCTGTCCTCAGGGTTGAGCACTGAAGCTTTCTTT. It codes for CASSPLSSGLSTEAFF.

This clone was observed at least ten times. The chain combines TRBV28 with TRBJ2-3; 9 positions agree with TRBD2. The germline CDR1 and CDR2 sequences are MDHEN and SYDVKM. The trim removed 6 bases at V and 7 bases at J, leaving 20 bases unmatched. The length of the CDR3 is 18 residues. DNA for the CDR3: TGTGCCAGCAGCTCAGAGGGGCATGGCGGGGGGGCCGGGAATACGCAGTATTTT. It translates to CASSSEGHGGGAGNTQYF.

This clone has only one observation. The V and J genes are TRBV15 and TRBJ2-3; the D gene is possibly TRBD2 (6 bases). The CDR3 extends over 16 amino acids. V shed 1 base and J shed 0 bases, with 11 bases lying between them. Germline CDR1 reads LNHNV; CDR2 reads YYDKDF (reference sequence). The DNA for the CDR3 is TGTGCCACCAGCAGAGGGGCTAGCGTTAGCACAGATACGCAGTATTTT. The encoded protein is CATSRGASVSTDTQYF. The full variable domain, with the rest looked up from reference TRBV15 and TRBJ2-3, is DAMVIQNPRYQVTQFGKPVTLSCSQTLNHNVMYWYQQKSSQAPKLLFHYYDKDFNNEADTPDNFQSRRPNTSFCFLDIRSPGLGDTAMYLCATSRGASVSTDTQYFGPGTRLTVL.

This clone was seen just once. V gene TRBV27 combines with J gene TRBJ1-2; 9 nucleotides align to TRBD1. Looked up from germline, CDR1 is MNHEY and CDR2 is SMNVEV (reference sequence). This CDR3 is 14 amino acids long. V shed 6 bases and J 4 bases; nucleotides not matched to a gene: 6. The chain's CDR3 is CASRLKTGGYGYTF. For the CDR3, the DNA is TGTGCCAGCAGACTAAAGACAGGGGGCTATGGCTACACCTTC.

V and J are TRBV5-4 and TRBJ2-3; D is unclear. The germline gives CDR1 SGHNT, CDR2 YYREEE (reference sequence). The CDR3 is 15 residues long. V was shortened by 2 bases and J by 6 bases, with 16 bases between the two germline ends. Here the CDR3 reads CASSLQGSGADTQYF. The CDR3 DNA is TGTGCCAGCAGCTTACAAGGATCAGGCGCGGATACGCAGTATTTT.

The chain carries TRBV19 and TRBJ1-1, with 7 nucleotides matching TRBD1. The CDR3 has 14 residues. The V gene's germline CDR1 is LNHDA and CDR2 SQIVND (reference sequence). V shed 3 bases and J 1 base; nucleotides not matched to a gene: 2. CDR3 amino acids: CASSMGQRNTEAFF. The CDR3 bases are TGTGCCAGTAGTATGGGACAGAGGAACACTGAAGCTTTCTTT.

This chain links TRBV3-1 (or the pseudogene TRBV3-2) with TRBJ2-3; 10 nucleotides line up with TRBD1. V lost 4 bases, J lost 5 bases, and 12 bases stayed unmatched. Germline V gives CDR1 LGHDT, CDR2 YNNKEL (reference sequence). There are 17 residues in the CDR3. Here the CDR3 DNA reads TGTGCCAGCAGCCTCGGGACAGGGGAATGGGCACAAGATACGCAGTATTTT. It specifies CASSLGTGEWAQDTQYF.